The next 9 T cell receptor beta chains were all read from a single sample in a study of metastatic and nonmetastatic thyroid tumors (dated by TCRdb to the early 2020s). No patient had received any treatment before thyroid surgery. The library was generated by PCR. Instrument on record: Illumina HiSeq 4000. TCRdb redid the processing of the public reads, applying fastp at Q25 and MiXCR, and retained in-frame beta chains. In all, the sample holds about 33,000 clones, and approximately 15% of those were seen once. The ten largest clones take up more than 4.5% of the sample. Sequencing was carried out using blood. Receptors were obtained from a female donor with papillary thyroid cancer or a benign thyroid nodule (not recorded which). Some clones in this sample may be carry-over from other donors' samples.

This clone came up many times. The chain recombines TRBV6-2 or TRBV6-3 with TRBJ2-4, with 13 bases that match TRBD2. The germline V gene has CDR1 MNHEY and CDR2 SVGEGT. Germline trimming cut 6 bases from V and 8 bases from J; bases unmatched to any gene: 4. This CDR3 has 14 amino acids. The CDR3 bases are TGTGCCAGCAGCCCACTAGCGGGAGGGGACATTCAGTACTTC. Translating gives CASSPLAGGDIQYF.

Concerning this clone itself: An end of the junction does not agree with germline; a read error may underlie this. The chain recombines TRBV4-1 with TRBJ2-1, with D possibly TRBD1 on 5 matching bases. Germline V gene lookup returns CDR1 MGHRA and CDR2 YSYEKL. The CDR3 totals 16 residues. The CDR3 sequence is CAISQDPPGSLGEQFF. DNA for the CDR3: TGCGCCATCAGCCAAGATCCCCCAGGGTCCTTGGGCGAGCAGTTCTTC.

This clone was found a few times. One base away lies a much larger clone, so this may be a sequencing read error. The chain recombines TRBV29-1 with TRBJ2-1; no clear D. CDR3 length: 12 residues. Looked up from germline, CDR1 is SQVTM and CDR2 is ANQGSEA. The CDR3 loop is CRGTSCYNEQFF. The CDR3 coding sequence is TGCAGGGGTACCTCGTGCTACAATGAGCAGTTCTTC.

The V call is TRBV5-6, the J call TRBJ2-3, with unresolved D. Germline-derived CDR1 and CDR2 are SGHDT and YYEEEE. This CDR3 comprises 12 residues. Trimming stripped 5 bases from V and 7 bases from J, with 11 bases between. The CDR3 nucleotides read TGTGCCAGCAGGGGTCGAATAAATACGCAGTATTTT. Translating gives CASRGRINTQYF.

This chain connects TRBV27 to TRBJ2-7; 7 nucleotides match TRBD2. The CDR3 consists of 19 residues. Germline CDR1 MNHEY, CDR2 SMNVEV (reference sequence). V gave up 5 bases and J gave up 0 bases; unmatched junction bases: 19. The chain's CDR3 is CASSPRRPGGSWFSYEQYF. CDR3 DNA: TGTGCCAGCAGTCCCCGTCGCCCGGGGGGTAGCTGGTTCTCCTACGAGCAGTACTTC.

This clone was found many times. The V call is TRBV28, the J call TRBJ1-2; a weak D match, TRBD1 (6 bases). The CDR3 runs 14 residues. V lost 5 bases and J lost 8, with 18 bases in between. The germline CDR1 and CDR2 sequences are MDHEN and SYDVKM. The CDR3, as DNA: TGTGCCAGCAGTACCCTACAGGGCTCAGGGGGCTACACCTTC. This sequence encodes CASSTLQGSGGYTF.

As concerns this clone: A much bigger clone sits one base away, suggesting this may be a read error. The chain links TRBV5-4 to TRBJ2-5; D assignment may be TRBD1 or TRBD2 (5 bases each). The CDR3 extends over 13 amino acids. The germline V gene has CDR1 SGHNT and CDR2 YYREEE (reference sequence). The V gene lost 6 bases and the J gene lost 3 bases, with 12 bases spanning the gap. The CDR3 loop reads CASTFGTEETQYF. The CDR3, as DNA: TGTGCCAGCACCTTCGGGACGGAAGAGACCCAGTACTTC.

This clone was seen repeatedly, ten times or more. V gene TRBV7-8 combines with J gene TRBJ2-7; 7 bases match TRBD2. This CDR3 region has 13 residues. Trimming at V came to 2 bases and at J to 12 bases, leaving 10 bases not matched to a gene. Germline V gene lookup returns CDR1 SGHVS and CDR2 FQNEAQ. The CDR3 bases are TGTGCCAGCAGCTTAAGCGGGACGTTTAACAGGTACTTC. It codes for CASSLSGTFNRYF.

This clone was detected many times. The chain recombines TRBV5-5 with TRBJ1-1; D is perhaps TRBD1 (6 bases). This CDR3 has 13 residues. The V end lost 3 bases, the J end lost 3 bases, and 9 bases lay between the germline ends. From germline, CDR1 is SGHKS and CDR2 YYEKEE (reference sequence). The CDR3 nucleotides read TGTGCCAGCAGCTCCAGGGGATACACTGAAGCTTTCTTT. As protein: CASSSRGYTEAFF. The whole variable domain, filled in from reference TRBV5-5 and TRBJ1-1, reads DAGVTQSPTHLIKTRGQQVTLRCSPISGHKSVSWYQQVLGQGPQFIFQYYEKEERGRGNFPDRFSARQFPNYSSELNVNALLLGDSALYLCASSSRGYTEAFFGQGTRLTVV.